One and the same sample provided the 29 T cell receptor beta chains below, sequenced in a study of T cells in Graves' hyperthyroidism and ophthalmopathy. Amplified TCR beta CDR3 regions came from RNA transcripts. Primed by the HTBI set, a first-round RT-PCR was run on the TCR CDR3. Using its own MiXCR run on the multiplex PCR reads, TCRdb lists one record per CDR3 protein. This table holds about 300,000 distinct CDR3 sequences, around 20% found once. Sequencing was performed on blood. The receptors were sampled from a man in his forties or fifties with Graves' ophthalmopathy.

The chain joins TRBV9 to TRBJ2-2; 9 nucleotides match TRBD2. V dropped 4 bases and J dropped 6; count of bases not matched to a gene: 4. CDR1 and CDR2 from the germline V gene are SGDLS and YYNGEE. There are 14 residues in the CDR3. In DNA form, the CDR3 reads TGTGCCAGCAGCCTGGGACTAGCTTCCGGGGAGCTGTTTTTT. It is translated as CASSLGLASGELFF.

This clonotype was observed at least ten times. The chain links TRBV7-9 to TRBJ2-5, with 7 bases lining up with TRBD2. The CDR3 is made up of 16 amino acids. Germline V gives CDR1 SEHNR, CDR2 FQNEAQ (reference sequence). With V trimmed by 1 base and J by 9 bases, 14 bases remained unmatched. In DNA, the CDR3 is TGTGCCAGCAGCTTAGGGTCGCGGGGGTCTAGCCAGCCCCAGTACTTC. Translation: CASSLGSRGSSQPQYF.

This clonotype was recorded a few times. A read error is possible here, since a much larger clone lies one base away. V is TRBV5-1 and J is TRBJ2-1, with D tentatively TRBD2 (6 bases). The length of the CDR3 is 15 residues. Germline V gives CDR1 SGHRS, CDR2 YFSETQ. The germline V and J ends were trimmed by 4 bases and 3 bases, with 14 bases remaining between them. This CDR3 is CASSVAEANYNEQFF. Written as DNA, the CDR3 is TGCGCCAGCAGCGTAGCGGAGGCCAACTACAATGAGCAGTTCTTC.

Notes on this clonotype: A junction end diverges from the germline sequence, so it may reflect a read error. The chain combines TRBV7-8 with TRBJ2-7; TRBD2 agrees at 9 bases. CDR1 SGHVS and CDR2 FQNEAQ come from the germline V gene. There are 19 residues in the CDR3. CDR3 in amino acids: CASSLGPSGKVFTAYEQCF. In DNA, the CDR3 is TGTGCCAGCAGCTTAGGTCCTAGCGGGAAAGTTTTTACAGCCTACGAGCAGTGCTTC.

The table lists this clonotype with many counts. The chain has TRBV3-1 and TRBJ1-1, with TRBD1 identical over 12 bases. The V gene's germline CDR1 is LGHDT and CDR2 YNNKEL (reference sequence). The V and J ends lost 1 base and 1 base, in that order; junction bases with no gene match: 10. The CDR3 is made up of 19 amino acids. In nucleotides, the CDR3 is TGTGCCAGCAGCCAAGCCCCCTGGGACAGGGGGCCTGGGAACACTGAAGCTTTCTTT. Protein: CASSQAPWDRGPGNTEAFF.

The table lists this clonotype with many counts. The genes are TRBV11-2 and TRBJ2-5; 7 nucleotides match TRBD1. The J segment lost 1 base and the V segment lost 5 bases, leaving 4 bases of the junction unmatched. The germline V gene has CDR1 SGHAT and CDR2 FQNNGV. The CDR3 extends over 14 amino acids. The CDR3 here is CASSLNRGQETQYF. The CDR3 nucleotides read TGTGCCAGCAGCCTAAACAGGGGCCAAGAGACCCAGTACTTC. The full variable domain, its missing parts supplied by reference TRBV11-2 and TRBJ2-5, is EAGVAQSPRYKIIEKRQSVAFWCNPISGHATLYWYQQILGQGPKLLIQFQNNGVVDDSQLPKDRFSAERLKGVDSTLKIQPAKLEDSAVYLCASSLNRGQETQYFGPGTRLLVL.

This chain uses TRBV6-9 with TRBJ2-7; 11 positions agree with TRBD2. Germline loops: CDR1 MNHGY, CDR2 SVAAGI. Losses at the gene ends were 4 bases for V and 1 base for J; bases not matched to a gene: 9. The CDR3 has 17 amino acids. The CDR3 here is CASSSLGLAGSSYEQYF. CDR3 bases: TGTGCCAGCAGTTCCCTAGGACTAGCGGGTTCTTCCTACGAGCAGTACTTC.

This sequence joins TRBV28 and TRBJ2-2; 8 bases align to TRBD2. There are 15 residues in the CDR3. Losses at the gene ends were 3 bases for V and 7 bases for J; bases not matched to a gene: 7. The germline V gene has CDR1 MDHEN and CDR2 SYDVKM. The CDR3 spells CASSFFGSGGGELFF. CDR3 bases: TGTGCCAGCAGTTTCTTTGGGAGCGGGGGCGGGGAGCTGTTTTTT.

This clonotype showed up many times. For the CDR3, the DNA is TGCGCCAGCAGCTTAGATAGGTCGGACAGGTCGTACGAGCAGTACTTC. Protein: CASSLDRSDRSYEQYF. The rearrangement joins TRBV5-1 to TRBJ2-7; 7 nucleotides align to TRBD1. CDR1 and CDR2 from the germline V gene are SGHRS and YFSETQ. CDR3 length: 16 amino acids. V was clipped by 2 bases and J by 4 bases; unmatched bases: 12.

This clonotype showed up many times. CDR3 sequence: CASSSSGTSGSREQFF. The CDR3 nucleotides read TGTGCCAGCAGTTCCTCCGGGACTAGCGGGTCTCGTGAGCAGTTCTTC. The rearrangement links TRBV28 to TRBJ2-1; 12 nucleotides line up with TRBD2. The CDR3 length is 16 residues. V dropped 4 bases and J dropped 9; count of bases not matched to a gene: 10. Germline lookup yields CDR1 MDHEN and CDR2 SYDVKM.

Regarding this clonotype: A much larger clone sits a single nucleotide away, making a read error possible. The CDR3 coding sequence is TGTGCCAGCATGCTCTGGGACCCCAGTCGGGACGAGCAGTACTTC. Amino acid sequence: CASMLWDPSRDEQYF. The chain combines TRBV3-1 with TRBJ2-7; D is possibly TRBD1 or TRBD2 (5 bases each). V lost 7 bases and J lost 5, with 21 bases in between. The V gene's germline CDR1 is LGHDT and CDR2 YNNKEL (reference sequence). The CDR3 spans 15 residues.

V gene TRBV10-3 combines with J gene TRBJ2-1; D may be TRBD1 or TRBD2 (5 bases each). V was shortened by 6 bases and J by 0 bases, with 15 bases between the two germline ends. CDR1 is ENHRY and CDR2 is SYGVKD in the germline V gene. This CDR3 is built from 16 residues. The CDR3 protein is CAISITGTSSYNEQFF. The DNA for the CDR3 is TGTGCCATCAGCATTACCGGGACCAGCTCCTACAATGAGCAGTTCTTC.

This clonotype appeared many times. This chain links TRBV28 with TRBJ1-2; D gene uncertain. The CDR3 extends over 15 amino acids. Germline V gene data show CDR1 as MDHEN and CDR2 as SYDVKM. The germline V and J ends were trimmed by 3 bases and 5 bases, with 16 bases remaining between them. CDR3 loop: CASSFTVRVGYGYTF. CDR3 DNA sequence: TGTGCCAGCAGTTTCACCGTTAGGGTCGGATATGGCTACACCTTC.

This clonotype turned up a few times. CDR3 amino acids: CASSLDRGDFSYEQYF. DNA for the CDR3: TGTGCCAGCAGCCTGGACAGGGGCGATTTCTCCTACGAGCAGTACTTC. The chain couples TRBV3-1 to TRBJ2-7; 9 nucleotides match TRBD1. Germline V gives CDR1 LGHDT, CDR2 YNNKEL (reference sequence). J gave up 0 bases and V 4 bases, and 7 bases lay outside the gene matches. This CDR3 region has 16 residues.

This clonotype was recorded many times. The CDR3: CASSWGGNEQFF. As DNA, the CDR3 is TGTGCCAGCAGCTGGGGGGGCAATGAGCAGTTCTTC. V gene TRBV7-9 combines with J gene TRBJ2-1; 7 bases agree with TRBD2. The germline V gene has CDR1 SEHNR and CDR2 FQNEAQ (reference sequence). With 4 bases clipped from V and 6 bases from J, the junction kept 0 bases outside the gene matches. CDR3 length equals 12 residues.

This clonotype was seen a handful of times. The V gene is TRBV5-1, the J gene TRBJ1-1, with unresolved D. Trimming cost V 0 bases and J 3 bases, with 3 bases left between them. Germline CDR1 is SGHRS and CDR2 is YFSETQ. The length of the CDR3 is 12 residues. The CDR3 sequence is CASSLVDTEAFF. The CDR3 nucleotides read TGCGCCAGCAGCTTGGTGGACACTGAAGCTTTCTTT.

V usage is TRBV27 and J usage is TRBJ2-7; D is tentatively TRBD1 or TRBD2 (6 bases each). V dropped 5 bases and J dropped 6 bases, with 17 bases sitting between them. Germline CDR1 and CDR2: MNHEY and SMNVEV (reference sequence). The CDR3 has 14 amino acids. The CDR3 loop reads CASSPGGGRSEQYF. CDR3 nucleotides: TGTGCCAGCAGTCCCGGAGGGGGAAGAAGCGAGCAGTACTTC.

This chain joins TRBV6-5 and TRBJ1-5; a possible D gene is TRBD1 (5 bases). Trimming took off 0 bases at V and 6 bases at J, with 15 bases between the two ends. CDR1 and CDR2 from the germline V gene are MNHEY and SVGAGI. The CDR3 extends over 16 amino acids. The CDR3 DNA sequence: TGTGCCAGCAGTTACTCACATTCGGGGGAGGTTCAGCCCCAGCATTTT. Amino acid sequence: CASSYSHSGEVQPQHF.

This clonotype was detected only a few times. The rearrangement links TRBV7-9 to TRBJ2-7; the match to TRBD1 covers 7 bases. The CDR3 totals 15 residues. After removal of 4 bases from V and 5 bases from J, the junction contained 11 bases not matched to a gene. Germline V gene data show CDR1 as SEHNR and CDR2 as FQNEAQ (reference sequence). In DNA, the CDR3 is TGTGCCAGCAGCTCCACTACAGGGGAGCTAGACGAGCAGTACTTC. Encoded protein: CASSSTTGELDEQYF.

This clonotype occurred a few times. CDR3 sequence: CASSLDLAEQETQYF. CDR3 nucleotides: TGTGCCAGCAGCTTGGATCTAGCGGAACAAGAGACCCAGTACTTC. The chain couples TRBV5-4 to TRBJ2-5; TRBD2 matches at 7 bases. The V gene's germline CDR1 is SGHNT and CDR2 YYREEE (reference sequence). This CDR3 contains 15 residues. With V trimmed by 0 bases and J by 2 bases, 4 bases remained unmatched.

This clonotype came up many times. CDR3 region: CASRLVGTLSYEQYF. DNA for the CDR3: TGTGCCAGCAGGCTCGTCGGGACACTATCCTACGAGCAGTACTTC. V usage is TRBV11-2 and J usage is TRBJ2-7; perhaps TRBD1 as D (6 bases). V was clipped by 6 bases and J by 1 base, with 16 bases between them. The germline gives CDR1 SGHAT, CDR2 FQNNGV. The CDR3 has 15 residues.

This clonotype was recorded many times. V is TRBV28 and J is TRBJ1-2; 8 nucleotides agree with TRBD1. V was clipped by 5 bases and J by 3 bases; unmatched bases: 11. The V gene's germline CDR1 is MDHEN and CDR2 SYDVKM. The CDR3 is 16 amino acids. CDR3 region: CASSRDRLRMDYGYTF. CDR3 DNA: TGTGCCAGCAGTCGGGACAGGCTAAGGATGGACTATGGCTACACCTTC.

This clonotype showed up many times. The chain links TRBV6-1 to TRBJ2-5, with unresolved D. Trimming stripped 4 bases from V and 2 bases from J, with 11 bases between. CDR1 is MNHNS and CDR2 is SASEGT in the germline V gene. The CDR3 covers 14 residues. The CDR3 is CASSVEVGQETQYF. The CDR3 DNA reads as TGTGCCAGCAGTGTTGAGGTGGGTCAAGAGACCCAGTACTTC.

At least ten counts were recorded for this clonotype. The chain joins TRBV6-1 to TRBJ2-5; TRBD1 matches at 9 bases. Germline CDR1 MNHNS, CDR2 SASEGT. The trim removed 6 bases at V and 4 bases at J, leaving 6 bases unmatched. This CDR3 spans 14 amino acids. CDR3 DNA: TGTGCCAGCAGACCAACAGGGGGCCGAGAGACCCAGTACTTC. As protein: CASRPTGGRETQYF.

This clonotype showed up many times. The chain employs TRBV7-9 and TRBJ2-3, with unresolved D. Trimming stripped 4 bases from V and 1 base from J, with 6 bases between. From germline, CDR1 is SEHNR and CDR2 FQNEAQ (reference sequence). The CDR3 consists of 13 residues. CDR3 region: CASSSLGTDTQYF. The CDR3 DNA is TGTGCCAGCAGCTCATTGGGCACAGATACGCAGTATTTT.

The chain employs TRBV6-1 and TRBJ2-3; the D gene is possibly TRBD1 (5 bases). CDR3 length: 16 residues. Germline values: CDR1 MNHNS, CDR2 SASEGT. V lost 1 base and J lost 3, with 14 bases in between. The CDR3 is CASSEVWGVRTDTQYF. In DNA form, the CDR3 reads TGTGCCAGCAGTGAAGTTTGGGGCGTGAGGACAGATACGCAGTATTTT.

This clonotype was seen repeatedly, ten times or more. V and J are TRBV5-5 and TRBJ1-1, with TRBD1 matching over 8 bases. J gave up 4 bases and V 5 bases, and 4 bases lay outside the gene matches. Germline V lookup: CDR1 SGHKS, CDR2 YYEKEE (reference sequence). CDR3 size: 13 residues. DNA for the CDR3: TGTGCCAGCAGTAGGCAGGGGGCCACTGAAGCTTTCTTT. Protein sequence: CASSRQGATEAFF.

The chain recombines TRBV19 with TRBJ2-1, with TRBD1 as a possible D gene (5 bases). Trimming took off 3 bases at V and 2 bases at J, with 26 bases between the two ends. This CDR3 is built from 20 residues. CDR1 and CDR2 (germline): LNHDA, SQIVND (reference sequence). CDR3 DNA: TGTGCCAGTAGTATCGGGTTAGGGCAGGGATCAATCCTAACCTACAATGAGCAGTTCTTC. This codes for CASSIGLGQGSILTYNEQFF.

The V call is TRBV14, the J call TRBJ1-1; 7 bases match TRBD1. The CDR3 contains 16 residues. J lost 2 bases, V lost 3 bases, and 9 bases had no gene match. Germline values: CDR1 SGHDN, CDR2 FVKESK. CDR3 region: CASSQGGRGINTEAFF. CDR3 bases: TGTGCCAGCAGCCAGGGGGGCAGGGGGATCAACACTGAAGCTTTCTTT.